This TCR beta chain appears in the sequencing data of a study of blood T cell repertoires in COVID-19. The overall study: Some COVID-19 samples were acute and others convalescent; all came from the United States, Italy and Spain. T cells, B-cell-depleted T cells, or PBMCs supplied cDNA or gDNA.

CDR1 is SGHRS and CDR2 is YFSETQ in the germline V gene. Trimming cost V 0 bases and J 1 base; bases outside gene matches: 1. The CDR3 has 15 amino acids. Profiled with immunoSEQ multiplex PCR; TCRdb holds only in-frame clones, not every one. Of 50,000 to 60,000 clones listed, around 84% were seen once; the top ten hold over 5.5%. A word on this clone: The sample carries other DNA sequences with the same CDR3.

The source is a human donor in a cohort sampled during active or convalescent COVID-19. The V gene is TRBV5-1, the J gene TRBJ1-5; 7 positions agree with TRBD1. Material for sequencing was peripheral blood. The CDR3 is CASSLAGGSNQPQHF. The CDR3 DNA sequence: TGCGCCAGCAGCTTGGCAGGGGGGAGCAATCAGCCCCAGCATTTT.